Below, 2 T cell receptor beta chains from the same sample are listed, as sequenced in a study of molecular identifiers for immune sequencing clone quantification. TCRdb itself ran the PCR reads through MiXCR, one entry per CDR3 protein. The top ten clones hold under 0.95% of a sample with under 650,000 distinct CDR3 sequences, nearly 20% of them seen once. The sample taken for sequencing was naive CD8+ T cells from blood, with Jurkat cell RNA spiked in. Specified subset: FACS-sorted CD8+CD4-CCR7+CD45RA+ naive T cells. The origin of the receptors is a human donor in good health. Some libraries in this study had Jurkat cell RNA spiked in.

The sample holds many counts of this clonotype. The chain employs TRBV4-3 and TRBJ2-5; perhaps TRBD2 as D (6 bases). CDR3 length: 17 amino acids. The germline V and J ends were trimmed by 0 bases and 6 bases, with 20 bases remaining between them. Germline CDR1 is LGHNA and CDR2 is YSLEER. The CDR3 region has the DNA TGCGCCAGCAGCCAAGATCGTGCGGGGATGGGTCCCAAGACCCAGTACTTC. Translation: CASSQDRAGMGPKTQYF.

Comments on this clonotype: At one end the junction does not follow the germline gene, possibly because of a read error. V usage is TRBV6-2 or TRBV6-3 and J usage is TRBJ2-1, with 8 bases matching TRBD2. The CDR3 runs 15 residues. CDR1 and CDR2 from the germline V gene are MNHEY and SVGEGT. The CDR3 nucleotides read TGTGCCAGCAGCAATGCACTAGCGGCCTACAATGAGCGGTTCTTC. This sequence encodes CASSNALAAYNERFF.